This T cell receptor (beta chain) was sequenced during a study of Ad26.COV2.S vaccination and SARS-CoV-2 variants. Described treatment: roughly 20 received Ad26.COV2.S at low or high dose, single or two shots; several received placebo; per-sample allocation not given. Day 63 after the first vaccine or placebo injection was the time point for sampling. The CDR3 is 13 residues long. V was pared by 0 bases and J by 4 bases, with 7 bases between. Germline values: CDR1 SGDLS, CDR2 YYNGEE. This clone was counted only a few times. TCRdb keeps only in-frame clones here, not all; method: immunoSEQ multiplex PCR. The sample has fewer than 300,000 clones, more than 75% seen once.

The chain joins TRBV9 to TRBJ1-1; D gene uncertain. The TCR sequence derives from a person aged 18-60 years who received the Ad26.COV2.S COVID-19 vaccine or a placebo. The source was peripheral blood, collected in a trial of Ad26.COV2.S vaccine versus placebo. DNA of the CDR3: TGTGCCAGCAGCGTAGCTACGAGCACTGAAGCTTTCTTT. Translation: CASSVATSTEAFF.